The rows below give T cell receptor beta chains drawn from one sample of a study of T cell repertoires in cytomegalovirus infection. MiXCR was run by TCRdb on the reads, yielding one entry per CDR3 protein. This table has around 180,000 distinct CDR3 sequences, under 30% appearing once. The specimen was PBMCs. Source of these receptors: a human donor in good health (CMV status not recorded). Some clones in this sample may be carry-over from other donors' samples. The CDR3 runs from the conserved cysteine through the conserved F or W. The order of the fields is clone size, D gene, V gene, J gene, CDR3 protein, CDR3 DNA. D genes are given only for firm matches. Size values are once, few and many counts, or a class for expanded clones, and some rows have none.

size: -
D: TRBD2
V: TRBV29-1
J: TRBJ2-1
CDR3: CSCGEGEVAGNEQFF
DNA: TGCAGCTGCGGGGAGGGGGAAGTAGCGGGGAATGAGCAGTTCTTC

size: few
D: -
V: TRBV7-8
J: TRBJ2-3
CDR3: CASSLEHGGTDTQYF
DNA: TGTGCCAGCAGCTTAGAGCACGGGGGCACAGATACGCAGTATTTT

size: few
D: -
V: TRBV29-1
J: TRBJ2-6
CDR3: CSVEDGRHPSGANVLTF
DNA: TGCAGCGTTGAAGATGGAAGACACCCCTCTGGGGCCAACGTCCTGACTTTC

size: few
D: -
V: TRBV7-6
J: TRBJ2-1
CDR3: CASSLRGSAYNEQFF
DNA: TGTGCCAGCAGCTTACGGGGGAGCGCCTACAATGAGCAGTTCTTC

size: -
D: -
V: TRBV15
J: TRBJ1-2
CDR3: CATSRDLEGYGYTF
DNA: TGTGCCACCAGCAGAGATCTTGAGGGCTATGGCTACACCTTC

size: -
D: -
V: TRBV2
J: TRBJ2-6
CDR3: CASQGEAGANVLTF
DNA: TGTGCCAGCCAGGGGGAGGCCGGGGCCAACGTCCTGACTTTC

size: many
D: -
V: TRBV7-6
J: TRBJ1-1
CDR3: CASSLGMNTEAFF
DNA: TGTGCCAGCAGCTTAGGAATGAACACTGAAGCTTTCTTT

size: many
D: -
V: TRBV7-2
J: TRBJ2-1
CDR3: CASSLAEDEQFF
DNA: TGTGCCAGCAGCTTAGCGGAGGATGAGCAGTTCTTC

size: -
D: -
V: TRBV14
J: TRBJ2-7
CDR3: CASSPTSYEQYF
DNA: TGTGCCAGCAGCCCGACGTCCTACGAGCAGTACTTC

size: -
D: TRBD2
V: TRBV29-1
J: TRBJ2-2
CDR3: CSVEETASGALNTGELFF
DNA: TGCAGCGTTGAAGAAACGGCTAGCGGGGCGTTGAACACCGGGGAGCTGTTTTTT

size: few
D: -
V: TRBV7-3
J: TRBJ1-1
CDR3: CASSPPGGKEAFF
DNA: TGTGCCAGCAGCCCCCCGGGAGGGAAGGAAGCTTTCTTT

size: few
D: -
V: TRBV4-3
J: TRBJ2-1
CDR3: CASSQDKVYKQFF
DNA: TGCGCCAGCAGCCAAGATAAAGTATATAAGCAGTTCTTC

size: -
D: -
V: TRBV5-6
J: TRBJ1-1
CDR3: CASSLGTGAEAFF
DNA: TGTGCCAGCAGCTTGGGGACGGGTGCTGAGGCTTTCTTT

size: -
D: TRBD1
V: TRBV2
J: TRBJ1-2
CDR3: CASSLQGAAISSDTGYTF
DNA: TGTGCCAGCAGTTTACAGGGGGCGGCGATCTCGTCGGATACTGGCTACACCTTC

size: -
D: -
V: TRBV11-2
J: TRBJ2-7
CDR3: CASSLDAGVTYEQYF
DNA: TGTGCCAGCAGCTTAGACGCAGGCGTAACCTACGAGCAGTACTTC

size: -
D: -
V: TRBV5-5
J: TRBJ1-1
CDR3: CASSSGRQNMNTEAFF
DNA: TGTGCCAGCAGCTCCGGCAGACAGAACATGAACACTGAAGCTTTCTTT

size: many
D: -
V: TRBV7-2
J: TRBJ2-3
CDR3: CASSLDRSTDTQYF
DNA: TGTGCCAGCAGCTTAGACAGAAGCACAGATACGCAGTATTTT

size: few
D: -
V: TRBV11-2
J: TRBJ2-5
CDR3: CASSLGSVQETQYF
DNA: TGTGCCAGCAGCTTAGGTTCAGTCCAAGAGACCCAGTACTTC

size: few
D: -
V: TRBV11-3
J: TRBJ2-2
CDR3: CASSLDGQFTGELFF
DNA: TGTGCCAGCAGCTTAGACGGACAGTTCACCGGGGAGCTGTTTTTT

size: -
D: -
V: TRBV29-1
J: TRBJ2-5
CDR3: CSVGGAQETQYF
DNA: TGCAGCGTTGGGGGGGCCCAAGAGACCCAGTACTTC

size: -
D: -
V: TRBV19
J: TRBJ1-2
CDR3: CASTSDRVHGYTF
DNA: -

size: -
D: -
V: TRBV7-2
J: TRBJ1-1
CDR3: CASSSRGGENTEAFF
DNA: TGTGCCAGCAGCTCTAGGGGGGGCGAAAACACTGAAGCTTTCTTT

size: -
D: -
V: TRBV6-2/TRBV6-3
J: TRBJ2-4
CDR3: CASTESSKSIQYF
DNA: TGTGCCAGTACGGAGTCGAGCAAAAGCATTCAGTACTTC

size: -
D: -
V: TRBV7-9
J: TRBJ2-3
CDR3: CASSLALGGAADTQYF
DNA: TGTGCCAGCAGCTTAGCGCTGGGGGGCGCGGCAGATACGCAGTATTTT

size: -
D: -
V: TRBV7-6
J: TRBJ2-1
CDR3: CASSLGGTNNEQFF
DNA: TGTGCCAGCAGCTTAGGAGGTACTAACAATGAGCAGTTCTTC

size: many
D: -
V: TRBV7-2
J: TRBJ2-5
CDR3: CASSRRPGAKVTQYF
DNA: TGTGCCAGCAGCCGACGGCCAGGGGCGAAAGTGACCCAGTACTTC

size: few
D: -
V: TRBV6-2/TRBV6-3
J: TRBJ1-1
CDR3: CASRGLSGSNTEAFF
DNA: TGTGCCAGCAGGGGTCTCTCGGGGAGCAACACTGAAGCTTTCTTT

size: few
D: TRBD2
V: TRBV5-6
J: TRBJ2-5
CDR3: CASSTSVLAGRETQYF
DNA: TGTGCCAGCAGCACAAGCGTACTAGCGGGGCGAGAGACCCAGTACTTC

size: many
D: -
V: TRBV4-1
J: TRBJ1-4
CDR3: CASSQDRHAENEKLFF
DNA: TGCGCCAGCAGCCAAGATCGACACGCCGAAAATGAAAAACTGTTTTTT

size: -
D: -
V: TRBV5-1
J: TRBJ2-3
CDR3: CASSLEATITDTQYF
DNA: TGCGCCAGCAGCTTGGAGGCGACTATCACAGATACGCAGTATTTT

size: -
D: -
V: TRBV29-1
J: TRBJ1-1
CDR3: CSVEVSATEAFF
DNA: TGCAGCGTTGAAGTCTCGGCGACTGAAGCTTTCTTT

size: -
D: -
V: TRBV29-1
J: TRBJ1-1
CDR3: CSASWAVTEAFF
DNA: TGCAGCGCATCCTGGGCAGTCACTGAAGCTTTCTTT

size: -
D: -
V: TRBV7-6
J: TRBJ2-2
CDR3: CASSLSLRANTGELFF
DNA: TGTGCCAGCAGCTTAAGCCTACGCGCGAACACCGGGGAGCTGTTTTTT

size: few
D: TRBD1
V: TRBV6-6
J: TRBJ1-5
CDR3: CASSGGTGGNQPQHF
DNA: TGTGCCAGCAGTGGCGGGACAGGGGGTAATCAGCCCCAGCATTTT

size: few
D: -
V: TRBV11-2
J: TRBJ2-1
CDR3: CASSQTSREQFF
DNA: TGTGCCAGCAGCCAAACGTCTCGGGAGCAGTTCTTC

size: few
D: -
V: TRBV7-9
J: TRBJ2-7
CDR3: CASSRSSYEQYF
DNA: TGTGCCAGCAGCCGCTCTTCTTACGAGCAGTACTTC

size: many
D: -
V: TRBV7-2
J: TRBJ1-5
CDR3: CASSATGGSWSTQHF
DNA: TGTGCCAGCAGCGCTACCGGGGGCTCTTGGTCGACCCAGCATTTT

size: -
D: -
V: TRBV10-3
J: TRBJ1-4
CDR3: CAISDDLEKLFF
DNA: TGTGCCATCAGTGACGATTTGGAAAAACTGTTTTTT

size: once
D: -
V: TRBV29-1
J: TRBJ2-7
CDR3: CSVERQEKQYF
DNA: TGCAGCGTTGAAAGGCAAGAGAAGCAGTACTTC

size: few
D: TRBD1
V: TRBV6-2/TRBV6-3
J: TRBJ2-2
CDR3: CASTAPTPSGQGTGELFF
DNA: TGTGCCAGCACCGCGCCCACCCCTTCAGGACAGGGTACCGGGGAGCTGTTTTTT

size: -
D: -
V: TRBV11-2
J: TRBJ1-2
CDR3: CASRPGNYGYTF
DNA: TGTGCCAGCAGACCCGGTAACTATGGCTACACCTTC

size: -
D: -
V: TRBV7-6
J: TRBJ2-7
CDR3: CASSLAEASSYEQYF
DNA: TGTGCCAGCAGCTTAGCTGAGGCGAGCTCCTACGAGCAGTACTTC

size: -
D: TRBD1
V: TRBV18
J: TRBJ2-7
CDR3: CASSRAATGGSSAYEQYF
DNA: TGTGCCAGCTCACGGGCGGCAACAGGGGGATCGAGCGCCTACGAGCAGTACTTC

size: many
D: TRBD2
V: TRBV7-6
J: TRBJ2-1
CDR3: CASSLRGDEQFF
DNA: TGTGCCAGCAGCTTACGGGGGGATGAGCAGTTCTTC

size: -
D: -
V: TRBV11-2
J: TRBJ2-7
CDR3: CASSLAGGQFYEQYF
DNA: TGTGCCAGCAGCTTAGCGGGGGGCCAATTCTACGAGCAGTACTTC

size: -
D: -
V: TRBV4-3
J: TRBJ1-1
CDR3: CASSQGGRLNTEAFF
DNA: TGCGCCAGCAGCCAAGGAGGGCGCCTAAACACTGAAGCTTTCTTT

size: many
D: TRBD1
V: TRBV7-8
J: TRBJ2-3
CDR3: CASSPTGEVTDTQYF
DNA: TGTGCCAGCAGCCCGACAGGGGAGGTGACAGATACGCAGTATTTT

size: -
D: -
V: TRBV7-2
J: TRBJ2-3
CDR3: CASSPRLTQYF
DNA: TGTGCCAGCAGCCCGCGGTTGACGCAGTATTTT

size: -
D: TRBD1
V: TRBV2
J: TRBJ2-3
CDR3: CASTPRTGGTDTQYF
DNA: TGTGCCAGCACCCCTAGGACAGGGGGCACAGATACGCAGTATTTT

size: -
D: -
V: TRBV4-3
J: TRBJ1-5
CDR3: CASSQGSGISNQPQHF
DNA: TGCGCCAGCAGCCAAGGATCGGGGATAAGCAATCAGCCCCAGCATTTT

size: -
D: -
V: TRBV6-6
J: TRBJ1-2
CDR3: CASSLGQRNGYTF
DNA: TGTGCCAGCAGTTTAGGACAGAGAAATGGCTACACCTTC

size: -
D: -
V: TRBV30
J: TRBJ1-2
CDR3: CAWARDRFSNSGYTF
DNA: TGTGCCTGGGCCAGAGACAGGTTTTCTAACTCTGGCTACACCTTC

size: many
D: TRBD1
V: TRBV7-8
J: TRBJ1-2
CDR3: CASSLAGQALYGYTF
DNA: TGTGCCAGCAGCTTAGCCGGACAGGCGCTCTATGGCTACACCTTC

size: -
D: -
V: TRBV11-3
J: TRBJ2-5
CDR3: CASSFLQGQRVRETQYF
DNA: TGTGCCAGCAGCTTTCTCCAGGGCCAGCGGGTACGGGAGACCCAGTACTTC

size: -
D: -
V: TRBV6-6
J: TRBJ1-2
CDR3: CASSYYEGPTRGYTF
DNA: TGTGCCAGCAGTTATTATGAAGGACCGACCAGGGGCTACACCTTC

size: -
D: -
V: TRBV7-2
J: TRBJ2-7
CDR3: CASSSGQMRYF
DNA: TGTGCCAGCAGCTCAGGGCAAATGCGGTACTTC

size: -
D: TRBD1
V: TRBV20-1
J: TRBJ1-1
CDR3: CSASYQGVGNTEAFF
DNA: TGCAGTGCTAGTTACCAGGGGGTCGGGAACACTGAAGCTTTCTTT